This T cell receptor (beta chain) was captured by sequencing in a study of blood T cell repertoires in COVID-19. For the study at large: Specimens from acute and convalescent COVID-19 originated in the United States, Italy and Spain. From T cells, B-cell-depleted T cells, or PBMCs came the material, which was cDNA or gDNA.

CDR1 and CDR2 from the germline V gene are SEHNR and FQNEAQ (reference sequence). The CDR3 covers 14 residues. V lost 1 base, J lost 13 bases, and 2 bases stayed unmatched. Authors' methods: Reference gene primers were amplified, and this amplification served to estimate nucleated cell counts. Sequencing used immunoSEQ multiplex PCR; TCRdb keeps in-frame clones, though not all of them. V and J calls and clone size are those listed in that table; D and trimming were worked out from the DNA. The sample has 150,000 to 250,000 clones, about 80% seen once; the top ten hold 6% to 8%. Sequencing used peripheral blood. The chain recombines TRBV7-9 with TRBJ2-1; 15 positions agree with TRBD2. The sequence was collected from a human donor with acute or convalescent COVID-19. The donor label of this sample is uncertain. The CDR3, as DNA: TGTGCCAGCAGCTTAGGGACTAGCGGGAGGGCCCAGTTCTTC. Residues: CASSLGTSGRAQFF.